Reported below is one T cell receptor (beta chain). Its cognate antigen is unknown. The data were obtained in a study of graft-versus-host responses after intestinal transplantation. As for the study in general: Multivisceral, liver-intestinal, or isolated intestinal transplants were given to recipients. Recipients were all induced with anti-thymocyte globulin, then given tacrolimus and steroids for about three years.

General observations from the study: Allografts carried high graft-versus-host to host-versus-graft clonal ratios in patients having graft-donor T cell macrochimerism. Investigators detected GvH clones in recipient marrow, with some emerging earlier in ileum or blood.

Libraries were prepared by immunoSEQ multiplex PCR; TCRdb keeps only in-frame clonotypes and omits some of them. The table has about 90,000 clones, about 93% seen once. Trimming removed 2 bases from V and 6 bases from J, with 12 bases in between. There are 13 residues in the CDR3. CDR1 SGHNT and CDR2 YYREEE come from the germline V gene (reference sequence). This TCR was recovered from a human donor who was the organ donor for an intestinal transplant. The specimen was unstimulated CD8+ T cells sorted from spleen or lymph node cells, collected before transplant. The J gene is TRBJ2-7, the V gene TRBV5-4, with D hard to call. The CDR3 DNA reads TGTGCCAGCAGCTTTAGTTCCGCTCCCGAGCAGTACTTC. Residues: CASSFSSAPEQYF.